This T cell receptor beta chain was sequenced for a study of T cells in Graves' hyperthyroidism and ophthalmopathy. Study-wide findings and caveats: Blood shared most expanded thyroid clonotypes above 0.001.

It was RNA transcripts that yielded the amplified TCR beta CDR3 regions. In the first-round RT-PCR of the TCR CDR3, the HTBI primer set was used. A single record per CDR3 protein comes from TCRdb applying MiXCR to the multiplex PCR reads. The sample shows roughly 550,000 distinct CDR3 sequences, roughly 16% of them seen only once. Of note for this clonotype: The target antigen is unknown.

The CDR3 spans 12 residues. CDR1 and CDR2 from the germline V gene are KGHDR and SFDVKD. Between the trimmed V and J ends, which lost 6 bases and 7 bases, there was a span of 11 bases. The V call is TRBV24-1, the J call TRBJ1-2; weak D call: TRBD1 (5 bases). Sequencing used blood. This receptor was identified in a woman in her 30s with Graves' ophthalmopathy. Here the CDR3 DNA reads TGTGCCACCAGTCGGGGCAGGTTTGGCTACACCTTC. Amino acids: CATSRGRFGYTF.